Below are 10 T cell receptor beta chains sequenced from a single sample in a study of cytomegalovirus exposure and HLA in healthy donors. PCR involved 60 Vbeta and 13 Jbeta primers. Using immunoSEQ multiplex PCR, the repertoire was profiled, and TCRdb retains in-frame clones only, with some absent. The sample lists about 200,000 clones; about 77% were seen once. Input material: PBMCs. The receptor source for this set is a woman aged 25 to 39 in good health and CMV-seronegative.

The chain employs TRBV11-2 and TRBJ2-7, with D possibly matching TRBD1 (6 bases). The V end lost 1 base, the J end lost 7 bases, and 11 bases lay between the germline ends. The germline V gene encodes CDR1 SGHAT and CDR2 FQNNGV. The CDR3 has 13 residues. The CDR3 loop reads CASSLGGQLEQYF. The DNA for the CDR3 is TGTGCCAGCAGCTTAGGAGGACAGCTAGAGCAGTACTTC.

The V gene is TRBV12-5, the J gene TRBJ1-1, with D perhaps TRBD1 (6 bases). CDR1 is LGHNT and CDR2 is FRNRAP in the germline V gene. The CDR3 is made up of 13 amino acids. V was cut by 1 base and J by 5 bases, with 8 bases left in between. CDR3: CASGLEQGTEAFF. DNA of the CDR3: TGTGCTAGTGGTTTGGAGCAGGGGACTGAAGCTTTCTTT.

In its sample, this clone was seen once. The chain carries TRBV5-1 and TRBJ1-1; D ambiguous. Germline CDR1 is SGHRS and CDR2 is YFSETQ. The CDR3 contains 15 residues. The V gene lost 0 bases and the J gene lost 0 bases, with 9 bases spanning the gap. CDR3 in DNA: TGCGCCAGCAGCTTGGTAGAGAAAATGAACACTGAAGCTTTCTTT. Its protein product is CASSLVEKMNTEAFF.

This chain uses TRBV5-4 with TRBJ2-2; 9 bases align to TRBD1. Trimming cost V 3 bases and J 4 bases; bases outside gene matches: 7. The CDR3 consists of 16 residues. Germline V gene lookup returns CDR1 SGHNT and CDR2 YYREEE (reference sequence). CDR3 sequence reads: CASSSGQGRTTGELFF. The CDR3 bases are TGTGCCAGCAGCTCCGGACAGGGGCGGACCACCGGGGAGCTGTTTTTT.

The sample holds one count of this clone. CDR3 loop: CASSYGTGSNQPQHF. The CDR3 region has the DNA TGCGCCAGCAGCTACGGGACAGGAAGCAATCAGCCCCAGCATTTT. This sequence joins TRBV5-1 and TRBJ1-5; 8 nucleotides match TRBD1. Germline V lookup: CDR1 SGHRS, CDR2 YFSETQ. The CDR3 contains 15 residues. V shed 3 bases and J 1 base; nucleotides not matched to a gene: 3.

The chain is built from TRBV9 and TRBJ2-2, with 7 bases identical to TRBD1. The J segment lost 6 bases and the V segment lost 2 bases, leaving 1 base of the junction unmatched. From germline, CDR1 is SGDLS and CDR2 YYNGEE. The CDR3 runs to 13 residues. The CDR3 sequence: CASSVTGAGELFF. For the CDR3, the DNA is TGTGCCAGCAGCGTCACAGGGGCCGGGGAGCTGTTTTTT.

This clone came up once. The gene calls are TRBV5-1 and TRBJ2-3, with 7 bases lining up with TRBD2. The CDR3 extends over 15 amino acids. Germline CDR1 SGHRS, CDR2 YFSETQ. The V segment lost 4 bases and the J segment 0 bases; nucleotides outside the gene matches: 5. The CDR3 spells CASSGGGGSTDTQYF. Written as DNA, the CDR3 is TGCGCCAGCAGCGGGGGGGGTGGTAGCACAGATACGCAGTATTTT. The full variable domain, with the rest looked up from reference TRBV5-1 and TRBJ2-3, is KAGVTQTPRYLIKTRGQQVTLSCSPISGHRSVSWYQQTPGQGLQFLFEYFSETQRNKGNFPGRFSGRQFSNSRSEMNVSTLELGDSALYLCASSGGGGSTDTQYFGPGTRLTVL.

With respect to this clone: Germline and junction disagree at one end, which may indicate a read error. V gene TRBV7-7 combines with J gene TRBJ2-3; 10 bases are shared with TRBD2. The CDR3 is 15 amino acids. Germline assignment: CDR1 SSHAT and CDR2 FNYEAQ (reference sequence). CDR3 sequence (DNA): TGTGCTAGCAGCTTGTCTAGCGGGGGAACAGATACGCAGTATTTT. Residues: CASSLSSGGTDTQYF.

The CDR3 spells CASSPTGYEQYF. The CDR3, as DNA: TGTGCCAGCAGCCCGACTGGATACGAGCAGTACTTC. The chain has TRBV5-6 and TRBJ2-7; no firm D call. Trimming took off 4 bases at V and 4 bases at J, with 9 bases between the two ends. This CDR3 contains 12 residues. The germline gives CDR1 SGHDT, CDR2 YYEEEE.

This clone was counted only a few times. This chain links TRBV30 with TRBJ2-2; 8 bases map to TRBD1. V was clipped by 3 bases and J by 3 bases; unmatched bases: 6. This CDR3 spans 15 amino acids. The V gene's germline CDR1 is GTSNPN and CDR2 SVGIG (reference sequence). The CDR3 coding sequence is TGTGCCTGGAGGGGACAGGCAAAGTACACCGGGGAGCTGTTTTTT. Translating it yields CAWRGQAKYTGELFF.